The next 23 T cell receptor beta chains were all read from a single sample in a study of T cells in Graves' hyperthyroidism and ophthalmopathy. The investigators amplified TCR beta CDR3 regions from RNA transcripts. RT-PCR in the first round (using the HTBI primer set) targeted the TCR CDR3. TCRdb used MiXCR to reprocess the multiplex PCR reads, holding one entry per CDR3 protein. The data hold roughly 580,000 distinct CDR3 sequences, with 40% to 55% observed a single time. The sequenced sample consisted of peripheral blood or thyroid tissue (not recorded which). The receptors originated from a young woman with Graves' hyperthyroidism.

This clonotype was seen only a few times. The V and J genes are TRBV2 and TRBJ1-1; D unresolved. Germline-derived CDR1 and CDR2 are SNHLY and FYNNEI. Between the trimmed V and J ends, which lost 6 bases and 1 base, there was a span of 9 bases. The CDR3 loop spans 13 amino acids. CDR3: CASRIQRNTEAFF. The DNA of the CDR3 is TGTGCCAGCAGGATACAGCGGAACACTGAAGCTTTCTTT.

The chain is built from TRBV24-1 and TRBJ1-5, with 7 bases identical to TRBD1. From germline, CDR1 is KGHDR and CDR2 SFDVKD. The CDR3 runs to 14 residues. J gave up 9 bases and V 5 bases, and 9 bases lay outside the gene matches. The DNA of the CDR3 is TGTGCCACCAGTGCAGGGGGGGGTTTGGCGCCCCAGCATTTT. It codes for CATSAGGGLAPQHF.

The genes are TRBV10-3 and TRBJ2-1, with D perhaps TRBD1 or TRBD2 (5 bases each). CDR3 length: 13 amino acids. V was pared by 10 bases and J by 0 bases, with 10 bases between. Germline V gene sequence: CDR1 ENHRY, CDR2 SYGVKD. CDR3 nucleotide sequence: TGTGCCACGGGACCAGACTCCTACAATGAGCAGTTCTTC. Encoded protein: CATGPDSYNEQFF.

This clonotype has ten or more counts. The chain combines TRBV29-1 with TRBJ1-1; TRBD1 matches at 7 bases. The germline V gene has CDR1 SQVTM and CDR2 ANQGSEA. The CDR3 is 12 amino acids. The V segment lost 5 bases and the J segment 1 base; nucleotides outside the gene matches: 1. Here the CDR3 reads CSVWTGNTEAFF. The DNA for the CDR3 is TGCAGCGTTTGGACAGGGAACACTGAAGCTTTCTTT. Full variable domain (missing parts from reference TRBV29-1 and TRBJ1-1): SAVISQKPSRDICQRGTSLTIQCQVDSQVTMMFWYRQQPGQSLTLIATANQGSEATYESGFVIDKFPISRPNLTFSTLTVSNMSPEDSSIYLCSVWTGNTEAFFGQGTRLTVV.

This clonotype was seen a few times. This chain connects TRBV7-3 to TRBJ1-3, with unresolved D. The ends were cut back, 4 bases at V and 1 base at J, with 11 bases in the middle. Germline V gives CDR1 SGHTA, CDR2 FQGTGA. The CDR3 contains 15 residues. The CDR3 DNA is TGTGCCAGCAGCTCCCTCCTTGATTCTGGAAACACCATATATTTT. Translation gives CASSSLLDSGNTIYF. Full variable domain (remainder filled in from reference TRBV7-3 and TRBJ1-3): GAGVSQTPSNKVTEKGKYVELRCDPISGHTALYWYRQSLGQGPEFLIYFQGTGAADDSGLPNDRFFAVRPEGSVSTLKIQRTERGDSAVYLCASSSLLDSGNTIYFGEGSWLTVV.

The V gene is TRBV15, the J gene TRBJ1-2; D unresolved. Germline CDR1 reads LNHNV; CDR2 reads YYDKDF (reference sequence). CDR3 length: 16 residues. V shed 4 bases and J shed 2 bases, with 17 bases lying between them. The CDR3 bases are TGTGCCACCAGCACCCAAAGTGTACCGGGAAACTATGGCTACACCTTC. Translation: CATSTQSVPGNYGYTF.

This chain connects TRBV7-3 to TRBJ1-1, with 12 nucleotides matching TRBD1. After removal of 7 bases from V and 10 bases from J, the junction contained 7 bases not matched to a gene. The CDR3 length is 13 residues. The germline CDR1 and CDR2 sequences are SGHTA and FQGTGA. The CDR3 protein is CASTRDRGRGAFF. The CDR3 bases are TGTGCCAGCACCCGGGACAGGGGGCGAGGAGCTTTCTTT. Together with reference TRBV7-3 and TRBJ1-1, the CDR3 gives the full variable domain: GAGVSQTPSNKVTEKGKYVELRCDPISGHTALYWYRQSLGQGPEFLIYFQGTGAADDSGLPNDRFFAVRPEGSVSTLKIQRTERGDSAVYLCASTRDRGRGAFFGQGTRLTVV.

V and J are TRBV19 and TRBJ2-7; tentatively, D is TRBD1 or TRBD2 (5 bases each). CDR1 is LNHDA, CDR2 SQIVND, per germline (reference sequence). V was cut by 5 bases and J by 3 bases, with 11 bases left in between. This CDR3 has 13 residues. The CDR3 here is CASSPGTRYEQYF. As DNA, the CDR3 is TGTGCCAGTAGTCCCGGGACCCGCTACGAGCAGTACTTC.

Points on this clonotype: One end of the junction varies from germline; a read error may be responsible. The chain combines TRBV5-1 with TRBJ1-2; the D gene is possibly TRBD1 (6 bases). CDR1 and CDR2 (germline): SGHRS, YFSETQ. This CDR3 has 13 residues. The CDR3 region is CASSRDTNYGCTF. CDR3 sequence (DNA): TGCGCCAGCAGCCGGGACACTAACTATGGCTGCACCTTC. Full variable domain (rest looked up from reference TRBV5-1 and TRBJ1-2): KAGVTQTPRYLIKTRGQQVTLSCSPISGHRSVSWYQQTPGQGLQFLFEYFSETQRNKGNFPGRFSGRQFSNSRSEMNVSTLELGDSALYLCASSRDTNYGCTFGSGTRLTVV.

This chain connects TRBV29-1 to TRBJ1-5; D call uncertain. CDR3 length: 13 residues. Trimming shortened V by 1 base and J by 7 bases, and 11 bases separated the two germline ends. The germline gives CDR1 SQVTM, CDR2 ANQGSEA. The CDR3 here is CSVEGEAGQPQHF. CDR3 in DNA: TGCAGCGTTGAAGGAGAGGCCGGGCAGCCCCAGCATTTT.

On this clonotype: With a much larger clone just one base away, this may be a read error. The CDR3 nucleotides read TGTGCCAGCAGCGGGGGGACTAACTATGGCTACACCTTC. Its translation: CASSGGTNYGYTF. The chain links TRBV9 to TRBJ1-2, with D tentatively TRBD1 (5 bases). CDR1 SGDLS and CDR2 YYNGEE come from the germline V gene. The CDR3 sequence is 13 residues long. V was cut by 3 bases and J by 0 bases, with 6 bases left in between.

The chain recombines TRBV29-1 with TRBJ1-1; TRBD1 agrees at 10 bases. The CDR3 consists of 12 residues. The V segment lost 6 bases and the J segment 6 bases; nucleotides outside the gene matches: 4. Germline V gene data show CDR1 as SQVTM and CDR2 as ANQGSEA. The CDR3 coding sequence is TGCAGCGTGCCCGGGACAGGGGCTGAAGCTTTCTTT. It encodes CSVPGTGAEAFF. Using reference TRBV29-1 and TRBJ1-1 for the parts outside the CDR3, the full variable domain is SAVISQKPSRDICQRGTSLTIQCQVDSQVTMMFWYRQQPGQSLTLIATANQGSEATYESGFVIDKFPISRPNLTFSTLTVSNMSPEDSSIYLCSVPGTGAEAFFGQGTRLTVV.

The chain couples TRBV4-2 to TRBJ2-7, with 13 bases aligning to TRBD2. Germline V lookup: CDR1 LGHNA, CDR2 YNFKEQ. The CDR3 sequence is 18 residues long. The junction had 14 bases not matched to a gene; V was cut back by 5 bases and J by 4 bases. The CDR3 DNA follows: TGTGCCAGCAGCTTAGATCCCGGGACTAGCGGGATGGGATACGAGCAGTACTTC. Its protein is CASSLDPGTSGMGYEQYF.

Remarks on this clonotype: A much bigger clone sits one base away, suggesting this may be a read error. The chain joins TRBV2 to TRBJ1-5; 10 nucleotides match TRBD1. CDR1 is SNHLY, CDR2 FYNNEI, per germline. Germline trimming cut 10 bases from V and 5 bases from J; bases unmatched to any gene: 5. CDR3 size: 13 residues. The CDR3 reads CAKGQGRDQPQHF. In DNA form, the CDR3 reads TGTGCCAAGGGACAGGGGAGGGATCAGCCCCAGCATTTT.

There are a few counts of this clonotype. J is TRBJ2-7 and V is TRBV24-1, with 7 bases fitting TRBD2. TRBJ2-5 matches the DNA end more closely, so the J call is doubtful. This CDR3 is built from 17 residues. The germline CDR1 and CDR2 sequences are KGHDR and SFDVKD. The CDR3 loop reads CASSQEPGTMAEETQYF. CDR3 in DNA: TGTGCCAGCAGCCAAGAACCCGGGACTATGGCGGAAGAGACCCAGTACTTC.

This clonotype was recorded many times. This chain uses TRBV29-1 with TRBJ1-5; no clear D. The CDR3 has 13 residues. CDR1 and CDR2 (germline): SQVTM, ANQGSEA. The germline V and J ends were trimmed by 5 bases and 5 bases, with 13 bases remaining between them. CDR3 in DNA: TGCAGCGTTCAAGTCACAGTGGATCAGCCCCAGCATTTT. Translated: CSVQVTVDQPQHF.

Concerning this clonotype: An end of the junction does not agree with germline; a read error may underlie this. The V and J genes are TRBV5-1 and TRBJ2-7; the match to TRBD1 covers 9 bases. The CDR3 has 15 residues. Germline CDR1 SGHRS, CDR2 YFSETQ. CDR3 nucleotides: TGTGCCAGCAGCATAGTTCCGGGACAGGGTGACGAGCAGTACTTC. As protein: CASSIVPGQGDEQYF.

As concerns this clonotype: One junction end does not reproduce the germline sequence, and a read error may be involved. This sequence joins TRBV15 and TRBJ2-7; the match to TRBD1 covers 7 bases. The CDR3 has 14 residues. Looked up from germline, CDR1 is LNHNV and CDR2 is YYDKDF (reference sequence). CDR3 amino acids: CATSRVTGIGEHYF. The CDR3 DNA reads TGTGCCACCAGCAGGGTGACAGGGATCGGCGAGCACTACTTC.

The chain is built from TRBV10-3 and TRBJ2-7; TRBD2 matches at 10 bases. Trimming at V came to 6 bases and at J to 2 bases, leaving 10 bases not matched to a gene. Germline lookup yields CDR1 ENHRY and CDR2 SYGVKD. The CDR3 is made up of 16 amino acids. CDR3 sequence: CAISQAGTSDPYEQYF. The CDR3 bases are TGTGCCATCAGCCAAGCCGGGACTAGCGATCCCTACGAGCAGTACTTC.

The CDR3 sequence: CASSLGRDRGLTEAFF. The CDR3 DNA reads TGTGCCAGCAGCTTAGGCCGCGACAGGGGGCTGACTGAAGCTTTCTTT. The chain links TRBV2 to TRBJ1-1; 10 nucleotides agree with TRBD1. CDR3 length: 16 amino acids. V gave up 6 bases and J gave up 5 bases; unmatched junction bases: 12. CDR1 is SNHLY, CDR2 FYNNEI, per germline.

The V gene is TRBV3-1, the J gene TRBJ1-3; no reliable D call. Trimming took off 3 bases at V and 0 bases at J, with 12 bases between the two ends. CDR3 size: 16 residues. Germline CDR1 reads LGHDT; CDR2 reads YNNKEL (reference sequence). The CDR3: CASSQPHLSSGNTIYF. Written as DNA, the CDR3 is TGTGCCAGCAGCCAGCCACACCTGAGCTCTGGAAACACCATATATTTT. Drawing the rest from reference TRBV3-1 and TRBJ1-3, the complete variable domain is DTAVSQTPKYLVTQMGNDKSIKCEQNLGHDTMYWYKQDSKKFLKIMFSYNNKELIINETVPNRFSPKSPDKAHLNLHINSLELGDSAVYFCASSQPHLSSGNTIYFGEGSWLTVV.

This clonotype was detected ten times or more. V usage is TRBV7-2 and J usage is TRBJ1-1; the D is unclear. The CDR3 is 13 residues long. The V and J ends lost 5 bases and 0 bases respectively, with 7 bases between them. Germline loops: CDR1 SGHTA, CDR2 FQGNSA. The CDR3 region has the DNA TGTGCCAGCAGCAAGGGAATGAACACTGAAGCTTTCTTT. It encodes CASSKGMNTEAFF. Complete variable domain (other parts from reference TRBV7-2 and TRBJ1-1): GAGVSQSPSNKVTEKGKDVELRCDPISGHTALYWYRQSLGQGLEFLIYFQGNSAPDKSGLPSDRFSAERTGGSVSTLTIQRTQQEDSAVYLCASSKGMNTEAFFGQGTRLTVV.

At least ten counts were recorded for this clonotype. The genes are TRBV24-1 and TRBJ1-1; D is unresolved. The CDR3 is made up of 15 amino acids. V lost 2 bases, J lost 0 bases, and 9 bases lay in between. Germline CDR1 KGHDR, CDR2 SFDVKD. For the CDR3, the DNA is TGTGCCACCAGTGATTCGGGAGATTTGAACACTGAAGCTTTCTTT. Its translation is CATSDSGDLNTEAFF.